Listed below are T cell receptor beta chains from one sample, sequenced in a study of T cells in Graves' hyperthyroidism and ophthalmopathy. TCRdb used MiXCR to reprocess the multiplex PCR reads, holding one entry per CDR3 protein. Here the sample spans about 540,000 distinct CDR3 sequences, just over 45% being singletons. Specimen: peripheral blood or thyroid tissue (not recorded which). Receptors originate from a woman younger than 35 with Graves' hyperthyroidism. The CDR3 runs from the conserved cysteine through the conserved F or W. Fields, in order: D gene, clone size, J gene, V gene, CDR3 protein, CDR3 DNA. D genes are given only for firm matches. Rows may omit the clone size; those that give it use once, few, many or a size class.

.	.	TRBJ2-5	TRBV7-6	CASSLIGNGETQYF	TGTGCCAGCAGCTTAATAGGGAACGGGGAGACCCAGTACTTC
.	.	TRBJ2-5	TRBV7-2	CASSQGSSGTQYF	TGTGCCAGCAGCCAAGGCTCGAGCGGGACCCAGTACTTC
.	.	TRBJ1-2	TRBV20-1	CSAIRDGSGMGYTF	TGCAGTGCCATCCGGGACGGGAGCGGTATGGGCTACACCTTC
TRBD1	.	TRBJ1-6	TRBV20-1	CSARVGEGQGSPLHF	TGCAGTGCTAGAGTCGGTGAGGGACAGGGGTCACCCCTCCACTTT
.	.	TRBJ1-5	TRBV7-9	CASSYGEGWREPQHF	TGTGCCAGCAGCTATGGGGAGGGATGGAGGGAGCCCCAGCATTTT
.	.	TRBJ1-4	TRBV7-9	CASSGHREKGEKLFF	TGTGCCAGCAGCGGCCACAGGGAGAAAGGTGAAAAACTGTTTTTT
TRBD2	.	TRBJ2-5	TRBV25-1	CASTGTSGTQETQYF	TGTGCCAGCACCGGGACTAGCGGAACACAAGAGACCCAGTACTTC
TRBD1	once	TRBJ2-6	TRBV7-9	CASSQYWDSDNSGANVLTF	TGTGCCAGCAGCCAATACTGGGACAGTGACAACTCTGGGGCCAACGTCCTGACTTTC
.	few	TRBJ2-5	TRBV2	CASRPGETETQYF	TGTGCCAGCAGGCCGGGGGAGACAGAGACCCAGTACTTC
.	.	TRBJ2-1	TRBV7-4	CASSVGGGIINEQFF	TGTGCCAGCAGCGTAGGCGGCGGGATCATCAATGAGCAGTTCTTC
.	few	TRBJ2-7	TRBV7-2	CASRRIEEATYEQYF	TGTGCCAGCCGTCGGATTGAGGAGGCCACCTACGAGCAGTACTTC
.	.	TRBJ2-7	TRBV7-2	CASSPDAREQYF	TGCGCCAGCAGCCCGGATGCTCGCGAGCAGTACTTC
.	few	TRBJ1-1	TRBV10-3	CASSSGRTNTEAFF	TGTGCCAGCAGTTCTGGGAGGACCAACACTGAAGCTTTCTTT
TRBD2	many	TRBJ2-7	TRBV7-8	CASSGGGEQYF	TGTGCCAGCAGCGGGGGGGGCGAGCAGTACTTC
.	.	TRBJ2-7	TRBV20-1	CSARALVLHEQYF	TGCAGTGCTAGAGCGCTAGTCCTCCACGAGCAGTACTTC
.	many	TRBJ1-6	TRBV5-1	CASSPISPLHF	TGCGCCAGCAGCCCAATCTCACCCCTCCACTTT
TRBD1	few	TRBJ1-2	TRBV5-6	CASSLPDRGLYGYTF	TGTGCCAGCAGCTTGCCGGACAGGGGGCTATATGGCTACACCTTC
.	many	TRBJ1-1	TRBV7-8	CASSLVEYTEAFF	TGTGCCAGCAGCTTAGTGGAGTACACTGAAGCTTTCTTT
TRBD1	.	TRBJ2-7	TRBV7-8	CASSVDWTGQYEQYF	TGTGCCAGCAGCGTAGACTGGACAGGGCAATACGAGCAGTACTTC
.	many	TRBJ1-2	TRBV19	CASRPQGNYGYTF	TGTGCCAGTAGACCACAGGGCAACTATGGCTACACCTTC
.	.	TRBJ2-7	TRBV29-1	CSVSRGEGHEQYF	TGCAGCGTTAGCAGGGGGGAAGGTCACGAGCAGTACTTC
TRBD1	once	TRBJ1-2	TRBV7-6	CASSFIGQGVIGYTF	TGTGCCAGCAGCTTTATCGGACAGGGGGTTATTGGCTACACCTTC
.	.	TRBJ2-7	TRBV9	CASSETRDATSYEQYF	TGTGCCAGCAGCGAGACCCGGGACGCCACCTCCTACGAGCAGTACTTC
.	few	TRBJ2-2	TRBV7-8	CASSLRQGNTGELFF	TGTGCCAGCAGCCTACGCCAGGGTAACACCGGGGAGCTGTTTTTT
TRBD1	.	TRBJ1-4	TRBV11-3	CASSSRGRHEKLFF	TGTGCCAGCAGCTCCAGGGGGAGGCATGAAAAACTGTTTTTT
TRBD1	.	TRBJ1-1	TRBV5-6	CASSPGTGFEAFF	TGTGCCAGCAGCCCCGGGACAGGGTTTGAAGCTTTCTTT
TRBD1	.	TRBJ2-5	TRBV10-3	CATGTGGTLQETQYF	TGTGCCACCGGGACAGGGGGTACCCTCCAAGAGACCCAGTACTTC
.	few	TRBJ1-4	TRBV19	CASSLGGKAKEKLFF	TGTGCCAGTAGTCTGGGGGGAAAGGCGAAGGAAAAACTGTTTTTT
.	many	TRBJ2-5	TRBV7-7	CASSLTGTQETQYF	TGTGCCAGCAGCCTCACAGGGACACAAGAGACCCAGTACTTC
.	.	TRBJ1-3	TRBV29-1	CSDRQGNTIYF	TGCAGCGATCGACAGGGAAACACCATATATTTT
TRBD1	.	TRBJ2-7	TRBV14	CASSHGGPQGAIEQYF	TGTGCCAGCAGCCACGGCGGGCCCCAGGGGGCCATCGAGCAGTACTTC
TRBD2	.	TRBJ2-5	TRBV7-2	CASSVSSGRPSGETQYF	TGTGCCAGCAGCGTTTCTAGCGGGAGGCCTTCCGGGGAGACCCAGTACTTC
.	.	TRBJ1-2	TRBV7-9	CASTHPPGHGYTF	TGTGCCAGCACCCACCCCCCCGGGCATGGCTACACCTTC